This entry is about one T cell receptor beta chain. The antigen remains undetermined. This sample was included in a study of CD8 T cells in ankylosing spondylitis. Molecular-barcoded quantitative 5'-RACE produced these TCR beta libraries. TCRdb reanalysed the 5' RACE reads using MiXCR and keeps one entry per CDR3 protein. Among roughly 220,000 distinct CDR3 sequences, approximately 20% were seen once, and the ten largest hold roughly 43%. Study results and caveats: The study identified a TCR beta motif of fewer than 10 highly homologous variants that appeared characteristic of ankylosing spondylitis blood. Disease-linked clones were CD8+ and relatively rare in peripheral blood. Disease-associated clones were reportedly significantly overrepresented in matched ankylosing spondylitis synovial fluid. Earlier work had already found some motif variants in reactive arthritis synovial fluid and blood.

This CDR3 is built from 11 residues. The V gene's germline CDR1 is SQVTM and CDR2 ANQGSEA. V dropped 2 bases and J dropped 8 bases, with 9 bases sitting between them. The source of this sequence is a male donor with ankylosing spondylitis. The specimen sequenced was blood, either unsorted or a sorted T cell fraction (not recorded which). The chain couples TRBV29-1 to TRBJ1-1, with a weak D call TRBD1 (5 bases). In DNA form, the CDR3 reads TGCAGCGTTGAACCGGGACGCGAAGCTTTCTTT. Residues: CSVEPGREAFF.